Included here is one T cell receptor beta chain sequence, with context. Antigen specificity is unknown. These data originate in a study of T cell responses to AZD1222 COVID-19 vaccine. Unmatched junction bases numbered 6, after V lost 3 bases and J lost 8 bases. The CDR3 loop spans 13 amino acids. Looked up from germline, CDR1 is SQVTM and CDR2 is ANQGSEA. Notes on the study in general: Researchers took repertoire samples only after the peak T cell response had come. Vaccine-associated CD4 TCRs spanned spike, dominant at 160-218 and 743-854.

Assay: immunoSEQ multiplex PCR; the TCRdb copy retains only in-frame clones and omits some. This table has some 180,000 clones, around nine tenths appearing once. The TCR sequence derives from an adult who received the MenACWY meningococcal vaccine as a control. The V and J genes are TRBV29-1 and TRBJ1-2, with 10 bases matching TRBD1. The specimen comprised peripheral blood, sampled 28 days after the second dose of the MenACWY control vaccine. The DNA of the CDR3 is TGCAGCGTTGAGGGGGGACAGGGGATCGGCTACACCTTC. Translation: CSVEGGQGIGYTF.